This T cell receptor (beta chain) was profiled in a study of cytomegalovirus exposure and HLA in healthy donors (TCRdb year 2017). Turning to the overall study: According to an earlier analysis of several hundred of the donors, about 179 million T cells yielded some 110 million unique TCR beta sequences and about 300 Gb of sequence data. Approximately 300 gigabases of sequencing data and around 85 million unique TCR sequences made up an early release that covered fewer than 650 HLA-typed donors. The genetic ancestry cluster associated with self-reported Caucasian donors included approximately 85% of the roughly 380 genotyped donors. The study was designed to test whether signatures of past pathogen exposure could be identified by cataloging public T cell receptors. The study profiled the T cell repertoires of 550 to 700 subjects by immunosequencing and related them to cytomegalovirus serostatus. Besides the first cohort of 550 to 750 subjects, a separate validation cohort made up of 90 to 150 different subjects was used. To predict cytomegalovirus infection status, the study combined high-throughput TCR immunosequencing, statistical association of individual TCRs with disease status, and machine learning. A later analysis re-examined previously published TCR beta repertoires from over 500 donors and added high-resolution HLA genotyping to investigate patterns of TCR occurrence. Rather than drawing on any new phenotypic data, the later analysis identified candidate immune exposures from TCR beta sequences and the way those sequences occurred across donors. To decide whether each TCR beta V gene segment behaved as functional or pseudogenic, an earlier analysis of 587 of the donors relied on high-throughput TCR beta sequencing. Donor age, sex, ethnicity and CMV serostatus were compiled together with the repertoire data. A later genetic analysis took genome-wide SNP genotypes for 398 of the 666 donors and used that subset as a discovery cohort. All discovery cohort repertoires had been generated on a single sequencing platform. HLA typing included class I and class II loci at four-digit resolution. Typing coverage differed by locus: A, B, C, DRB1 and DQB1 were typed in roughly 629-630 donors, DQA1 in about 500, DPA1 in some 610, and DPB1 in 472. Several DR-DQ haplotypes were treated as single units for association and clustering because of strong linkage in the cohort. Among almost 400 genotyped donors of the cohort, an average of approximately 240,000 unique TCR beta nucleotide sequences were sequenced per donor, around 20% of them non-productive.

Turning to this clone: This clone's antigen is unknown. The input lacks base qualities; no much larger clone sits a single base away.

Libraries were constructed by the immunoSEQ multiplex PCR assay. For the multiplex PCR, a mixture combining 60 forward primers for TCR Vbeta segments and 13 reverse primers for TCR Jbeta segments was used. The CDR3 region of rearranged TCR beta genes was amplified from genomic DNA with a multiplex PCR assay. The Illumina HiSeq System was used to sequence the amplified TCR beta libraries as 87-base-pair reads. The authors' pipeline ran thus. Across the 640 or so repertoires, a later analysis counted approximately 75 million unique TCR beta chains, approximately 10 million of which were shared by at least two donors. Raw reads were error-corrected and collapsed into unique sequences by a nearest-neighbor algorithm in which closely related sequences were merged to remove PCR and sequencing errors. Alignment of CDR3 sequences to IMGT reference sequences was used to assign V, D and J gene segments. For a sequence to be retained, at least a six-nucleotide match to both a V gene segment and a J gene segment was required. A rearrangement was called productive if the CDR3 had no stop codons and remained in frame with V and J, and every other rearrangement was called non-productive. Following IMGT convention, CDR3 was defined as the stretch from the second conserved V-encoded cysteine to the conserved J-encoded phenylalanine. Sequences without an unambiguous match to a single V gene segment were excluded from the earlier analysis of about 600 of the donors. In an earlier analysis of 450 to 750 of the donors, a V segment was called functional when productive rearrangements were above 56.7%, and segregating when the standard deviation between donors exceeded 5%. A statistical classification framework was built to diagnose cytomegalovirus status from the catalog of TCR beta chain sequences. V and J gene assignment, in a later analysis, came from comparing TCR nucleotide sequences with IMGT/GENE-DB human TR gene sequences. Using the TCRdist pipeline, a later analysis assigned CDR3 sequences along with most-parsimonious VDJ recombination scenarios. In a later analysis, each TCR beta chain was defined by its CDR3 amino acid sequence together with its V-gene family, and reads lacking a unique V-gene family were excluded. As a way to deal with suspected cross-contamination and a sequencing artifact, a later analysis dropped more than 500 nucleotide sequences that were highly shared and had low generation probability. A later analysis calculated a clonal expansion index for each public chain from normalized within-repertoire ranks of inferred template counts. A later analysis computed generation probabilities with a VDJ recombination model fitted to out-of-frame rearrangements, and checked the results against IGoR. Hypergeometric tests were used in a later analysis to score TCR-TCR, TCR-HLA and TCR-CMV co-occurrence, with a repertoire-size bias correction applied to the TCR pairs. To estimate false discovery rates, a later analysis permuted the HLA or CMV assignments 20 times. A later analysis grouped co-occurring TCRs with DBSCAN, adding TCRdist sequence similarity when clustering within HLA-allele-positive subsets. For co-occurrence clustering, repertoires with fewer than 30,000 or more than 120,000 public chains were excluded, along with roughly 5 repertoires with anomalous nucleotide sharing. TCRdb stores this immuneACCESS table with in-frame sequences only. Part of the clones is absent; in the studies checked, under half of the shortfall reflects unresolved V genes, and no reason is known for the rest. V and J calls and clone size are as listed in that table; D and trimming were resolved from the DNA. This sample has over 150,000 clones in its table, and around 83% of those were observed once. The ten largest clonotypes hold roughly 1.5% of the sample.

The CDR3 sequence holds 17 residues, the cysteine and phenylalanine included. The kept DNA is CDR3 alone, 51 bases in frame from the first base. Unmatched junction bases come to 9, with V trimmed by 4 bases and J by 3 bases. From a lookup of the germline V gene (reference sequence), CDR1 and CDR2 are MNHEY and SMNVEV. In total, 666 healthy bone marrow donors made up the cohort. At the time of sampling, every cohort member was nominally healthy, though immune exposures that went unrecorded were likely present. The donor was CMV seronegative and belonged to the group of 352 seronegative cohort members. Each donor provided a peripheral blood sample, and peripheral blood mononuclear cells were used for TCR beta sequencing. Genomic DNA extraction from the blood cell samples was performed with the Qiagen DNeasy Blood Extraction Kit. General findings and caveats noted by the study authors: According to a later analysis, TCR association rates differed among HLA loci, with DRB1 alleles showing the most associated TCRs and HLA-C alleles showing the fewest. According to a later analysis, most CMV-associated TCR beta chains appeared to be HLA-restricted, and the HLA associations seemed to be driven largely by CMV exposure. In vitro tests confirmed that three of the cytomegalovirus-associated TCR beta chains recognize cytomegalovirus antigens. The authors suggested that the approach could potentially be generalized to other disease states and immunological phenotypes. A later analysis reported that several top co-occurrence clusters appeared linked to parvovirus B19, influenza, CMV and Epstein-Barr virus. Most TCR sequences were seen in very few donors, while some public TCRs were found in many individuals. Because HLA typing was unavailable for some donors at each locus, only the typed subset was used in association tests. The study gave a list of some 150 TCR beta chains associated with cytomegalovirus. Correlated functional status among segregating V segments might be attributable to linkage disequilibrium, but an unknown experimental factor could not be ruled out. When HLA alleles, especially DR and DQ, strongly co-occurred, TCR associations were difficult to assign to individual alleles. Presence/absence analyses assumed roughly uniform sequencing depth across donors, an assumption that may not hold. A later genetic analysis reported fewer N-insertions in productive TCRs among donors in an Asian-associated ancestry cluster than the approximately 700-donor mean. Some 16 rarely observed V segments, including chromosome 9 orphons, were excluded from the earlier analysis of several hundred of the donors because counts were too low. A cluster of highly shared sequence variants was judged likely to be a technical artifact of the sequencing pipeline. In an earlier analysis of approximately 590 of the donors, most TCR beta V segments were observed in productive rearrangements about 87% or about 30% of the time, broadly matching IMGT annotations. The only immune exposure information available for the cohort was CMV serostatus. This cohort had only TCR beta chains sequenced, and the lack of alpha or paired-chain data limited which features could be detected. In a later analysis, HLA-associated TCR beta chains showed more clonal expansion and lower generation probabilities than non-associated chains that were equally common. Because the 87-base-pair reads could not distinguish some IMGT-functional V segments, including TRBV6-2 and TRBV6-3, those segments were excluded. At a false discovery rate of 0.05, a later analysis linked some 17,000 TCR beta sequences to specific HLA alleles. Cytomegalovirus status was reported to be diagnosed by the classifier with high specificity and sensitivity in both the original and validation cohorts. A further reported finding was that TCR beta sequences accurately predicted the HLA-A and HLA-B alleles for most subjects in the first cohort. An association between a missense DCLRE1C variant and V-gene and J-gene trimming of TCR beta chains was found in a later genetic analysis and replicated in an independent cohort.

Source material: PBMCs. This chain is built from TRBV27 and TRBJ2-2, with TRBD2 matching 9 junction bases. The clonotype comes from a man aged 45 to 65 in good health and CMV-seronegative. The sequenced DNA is TGTGCCAGCAGTTACTTTAGCGGGAGTGGGGACACCGGGGAGCTGTTTTTT. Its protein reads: CASSYFSGSGDTGELFF.